The T cell receptor (beta chain) under discussion was sequenced for a study of T cells in Graves' hyperthyroidism and ophthalmopathy. Across the study: Before treatment of any kind, peripheral blood was taken at initial diagnosis. The study's findings and limits: A 13 V-J model separated ophthalmopathy from stable hyperthyroidism.

Patients between 18 and 65 years old had hyperthyroidism, newly diagnosed and lasting under 2 months. Exclusion followed for patients with uncontrolled infection, other autoimmune disease, pregnancy or lactation. There were TCR beta CDR3 regions amplified from RNA transcripts. Using the HTBI primer set, a first-round RT-PCR was run on the TCR CDR3. TCRdb independently ran MiXCR on the multiplex PCR reads; one entry per CDR3 protein. The sample gives around 300,000 distinct CDR3 sequences, about 25% of which show up once; approximately 30% is in the top ten. Many counts were recorded for this clonotype. Its antigen is not known. The germline V gene encodes CDR1 SNHLY and CDR2 FYNNEI. With V trimmed by 4 bases and J by 6 bases, 5 bases remained unmatched. The CDR3 length is 15 residues.

The rearrangement uses TRBV2 and TRBJ2-2; 10 nucleotides agree with TRBD1. The receptor was isolated from a man in his forties or fifties with Graves' hyperthyroidism that later progressed to Graves' ophthalmopathy. Sequenced material: blood. The CDR3 region has the DNA TGTGCCAGCAGTGTTGGACAGGGGGTTTCCGGGGAGCTGTTTTTT. It translates to CASSVGQGVSGELFF.